This record covers a single T cell receptor beta chain. The data originate from a study of blood T cell repertoires in COVID-19. The method was immunoSEQ multiplex PCR; TCRdb's version includes in-frame clones alone and lacks a portion of them. This sample has around 370,000 clones, with under 95% found just once. V shed 4 bases, J shed 4 bases, and the junction held 10 bases outside the gene matches. The CDR3 extends over 17 amino acids. CDR1 is SGHVS and CDR2 is FQNEAQ in the germline V gene. This TCR was sampled from a woman between 18 and 29 years old who had recovered from COVID-19. Sample: peripheral blood. The chain combines TRBV7-8 with TRBJ2-1; 10 nucleotides line up with TRBD2. DNA of the CDR3: TGTGCCAGCAGCTCCGAGGGTGGAGCGGGAGGGTACAATGAGCAGTTCTTC. Its protein is CASSSEGGAGGYNEQFF.